A selection of T cell receptor beta chains follows, all from one sample in a study of human T cells and chemical hapten exposure. One entry per CDR3 protein, called by TCRdb with MiXCR from the RACE reads. The sample lists 180,000 or so distinct CDR3 sequences, 14% occurring once. The sample here was whole blood, taken in connection with sensitization to the hapten diphenylcyclopropenone (DPC). The origin of the receptors is a woman aged 30 to 39 with alopecia areata. Some clones in this sample may be carry-over from other donors' samples. Both conserved end residues are part of each CDR3. A D gene is named only where the DNA matches it firmly. Clone size is shown for a subset of rows, as once, few, many or a class of expanded clone.

>TRBJ2-2|TRBV7-2|-|-
CASSLRLAGTGELFF
TGTGCCAGCAGCTTGAGGCTAGCTGGAACCGGGGAGCTGTTTTTT
>TRBJ1-1|TRBV5-4|many|-
CASSLPETEPYTEAFF
TGTGCCAGCAGCTTGCCGGAGACAGAACCGTACACTGAAGCTTTCTTT
>TRBJ2-1|TRBV7-2|few|TRBD2
CASSTAGRAGGGNEQFF
TGTGCCAGCAGCACGGCGGGTCGAGCGGGAGGGGGTAATGAGCAGTTCTTC
>TRBJ1-5|TRBV6-2/TRBV6-3|many|-
CASSYRYRQPQHF
TGTGCCAGCAGTTACCGTTACCGTCAGCCCCAGCATTTT
>TRBJ2-3|TRBV28|-|-
CASSLFGRTDTQYF
TGTGCCAGCAGTTTATTCGGGAGAACAGATACGCAGTATTTT
>TRBJ2-1|TRBV5-1|few|TRBD2
CASRRDGGISYNEQFF
TGCGCCAGCAGAAGAGACGGGGGGATCTCCTACAATGAGCAGTTCTTC
>TRBJ2-5|TRBV6-2/TRBV6-3|few|TRBD1
CASSQQGAATQYF
TGTGCCAGCAGCCAACAGGGGGCGGCGACCCAGTACTTC
>TRBJ2-7|TRBV10-3|-|-
CAISGLDRQYF
TGTGCCATCAGCGGACTTGATCGGCAGTACTTC
>TRBJ2-7|TRBV3-1|-|-
CASSQEGAYEQYF
TGTGCCAGCAGCCAAGAGGGGGCCTACGAGCAGTACTTC
>TRBJ1-6|TRBV27|many|-
CASSLGGDSPLHF
TGTGCCAGCAGTTTGGGCGGGGATTCACCCCTCCACTTT
>TRBJ1-2|TRBV28|few|-
CASSPGLGAWYGYTF
TGTGCCAGCAGCCCTGGGTTAGGCGCATGGTATGGCTACACCTTC
>TRBJ2-7|TRBV6-5|-|-
CASSYSAGESYEQYF
TGTGCCAGCAGTTACTCTGCCGGGGAATCCTACGAGCAGTACTTC
>TRBJ2-3|TRBV7-2|-|-
CASSLREPRRDTQYF
TGTGCCAGCAGCTTAAGGGAGCCTAGGAGGGATACGCAGTATTTT
>TRBJ2-3|TRBV28|-|TRBD2
CASTAPGLASDTQYF
TGTGCCAGCACCGCACCCGGACTAGCTTCAGATACGCAGTATTTT
>TRBJ1-2|TRBV5-1|many|-
CASSLDRRNYGYTF
TGCGCCAGCAGTCTGGACCGCAGAAACTATGGCTACACCTTC
>TRBJ2-4|TRBV6-5|few|TRBD1
CASSSILGTGGAGNIQYF
TGTGCCAGCAGTTCCATCTTAGGAACAGGGGGCGCGGGAAACATTCAGTACTTC
>TRBJ1-1|TRBV27|few|TRBD1
CASGTANTEAFF
TGTGCCAGCGGGACAGCCAACACTGAAGCTTTCTTT
>TRBJ1-2|TRBV6-5|-|-
CASRLDTSKGDVYGYTF
TGTGCCAGCAGACTCGATACCTCGAAGGGGGATGTCTATGGCTACACCTTC
>TRBJ2-3|TRBV7-2|few|-
CASSPPGGRGTQYF
TGTGCCAGCAGCCCCCCCGGGGGGCGAGGTACGCAGTATTTT